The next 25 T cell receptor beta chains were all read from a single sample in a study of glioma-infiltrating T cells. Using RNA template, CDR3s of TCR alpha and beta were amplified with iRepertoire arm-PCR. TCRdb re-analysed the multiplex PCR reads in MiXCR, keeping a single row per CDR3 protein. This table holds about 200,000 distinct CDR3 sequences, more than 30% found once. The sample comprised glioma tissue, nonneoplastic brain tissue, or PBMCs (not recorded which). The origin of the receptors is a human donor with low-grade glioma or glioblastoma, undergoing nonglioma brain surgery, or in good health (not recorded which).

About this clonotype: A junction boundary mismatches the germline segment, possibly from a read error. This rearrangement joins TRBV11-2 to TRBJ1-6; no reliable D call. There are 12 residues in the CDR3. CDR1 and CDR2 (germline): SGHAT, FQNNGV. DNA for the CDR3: TGTGCCAGCAGCTTCGCTAGTTCACCGCTCCACTTT. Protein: CASSFASSPLHF.

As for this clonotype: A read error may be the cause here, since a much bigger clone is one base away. CDR3 protein: CAISESTGPSSYEQHF. DNA for the CDR3: TGTGCCATCAGTGAGTCGACAGGCCCGAGCTCCTACGAGCAGCACTTC. The chain uses TRBV10-3 and TRBJ2-7, with TRBD1 as a possible D gene (6 bases). The CDR3 is 16 residues long. Germline V gene sequence: CDR1 ENHRY, CDR2 SYGVKD.

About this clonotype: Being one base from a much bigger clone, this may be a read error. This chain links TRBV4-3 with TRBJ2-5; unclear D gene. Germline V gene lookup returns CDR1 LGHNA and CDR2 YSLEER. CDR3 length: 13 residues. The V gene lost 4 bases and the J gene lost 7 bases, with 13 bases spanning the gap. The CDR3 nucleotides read TGCGCCAGCAGCCCCAGAAAGTATGGGACCCAGTACTTC. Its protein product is CASSPRKYGTQYF.

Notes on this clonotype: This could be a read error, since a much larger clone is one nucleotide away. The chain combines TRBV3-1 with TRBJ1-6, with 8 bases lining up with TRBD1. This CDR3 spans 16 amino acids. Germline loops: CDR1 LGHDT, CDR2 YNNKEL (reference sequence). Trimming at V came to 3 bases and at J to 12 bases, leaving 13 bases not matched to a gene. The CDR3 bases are TGTGCCAGCAGCCAGGCCAGGACAGGGTTTGATTTACCCCTCCACTTT. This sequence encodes CASSQARTGFDLPLHF. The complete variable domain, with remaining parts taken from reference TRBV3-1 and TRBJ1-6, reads DTAVSQTPKYLVTQMGNDKSIKCEQNLGHDTMYWYKQDSKKFLKIMFSYNNKELIINETVPNRFSPKSPDKAHLNLHINSLELGDSAVYFCASSQARTGFDLPLHFGNGTRLTVT.

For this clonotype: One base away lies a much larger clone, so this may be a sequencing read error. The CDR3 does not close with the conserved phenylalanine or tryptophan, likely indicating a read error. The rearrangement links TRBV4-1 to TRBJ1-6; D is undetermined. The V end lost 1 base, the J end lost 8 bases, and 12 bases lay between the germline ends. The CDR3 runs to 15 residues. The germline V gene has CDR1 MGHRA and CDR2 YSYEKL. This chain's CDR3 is CASSQGLPYYSPLHL. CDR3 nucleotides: TGCGCCAGCAGCCAAGGACTCCCCTACTATTCACCCCTCCACTTA.

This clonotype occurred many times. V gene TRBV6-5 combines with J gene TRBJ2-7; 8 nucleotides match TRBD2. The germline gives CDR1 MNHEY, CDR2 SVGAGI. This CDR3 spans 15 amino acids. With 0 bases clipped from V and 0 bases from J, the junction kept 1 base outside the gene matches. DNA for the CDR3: TGTGCCAGCAGTTACTCGAGCGGGAGCTCCTACGAGCAGTACTTC. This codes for CASSYSSGSSYEQYF.

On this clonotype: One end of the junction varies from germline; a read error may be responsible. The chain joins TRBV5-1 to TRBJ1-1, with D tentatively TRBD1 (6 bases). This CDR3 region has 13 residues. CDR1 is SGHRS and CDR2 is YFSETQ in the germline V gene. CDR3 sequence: CASSRLGGTEALF. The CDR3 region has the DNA TGCGCCAGCAGCCGTCTCGGGGGCACTGAAGCTCTCTTT.

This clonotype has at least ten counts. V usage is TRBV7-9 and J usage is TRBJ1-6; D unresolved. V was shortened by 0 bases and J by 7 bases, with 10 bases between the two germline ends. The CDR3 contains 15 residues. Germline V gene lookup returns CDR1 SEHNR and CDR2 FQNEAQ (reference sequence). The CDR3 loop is CASSLAGYANSPLHF. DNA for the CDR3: TGTGCCAGCAGCTTAGCAGGGTACGCGAATTCACCCCTCCACTTT.

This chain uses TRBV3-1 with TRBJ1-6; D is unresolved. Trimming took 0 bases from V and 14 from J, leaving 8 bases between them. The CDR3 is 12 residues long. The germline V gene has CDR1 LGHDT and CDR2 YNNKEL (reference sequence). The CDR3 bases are TGTGCCAGCAGCCAAGATACCCTTGCCCTCCACTTT. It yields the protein CASSQDTLALHF.

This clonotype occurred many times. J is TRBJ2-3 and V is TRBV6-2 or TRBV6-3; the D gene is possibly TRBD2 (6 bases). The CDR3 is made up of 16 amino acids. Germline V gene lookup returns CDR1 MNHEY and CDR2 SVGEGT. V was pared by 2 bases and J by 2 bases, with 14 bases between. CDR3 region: CASSYSGSQHTDTQYF. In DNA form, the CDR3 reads TGTGCCAGCAGTTACAGCGGGTCACAGCACACAGATACGCAGTATTTT.

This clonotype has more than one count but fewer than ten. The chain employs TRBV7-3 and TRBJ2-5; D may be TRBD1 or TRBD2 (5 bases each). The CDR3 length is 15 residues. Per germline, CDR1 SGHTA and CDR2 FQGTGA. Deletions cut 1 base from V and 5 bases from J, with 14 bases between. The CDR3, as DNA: TGTGCCAGCAGCTTAAGTGGGACCCTAGGGGAGACCCAGTACTTC. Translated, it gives CASSLSGTLGETQYF. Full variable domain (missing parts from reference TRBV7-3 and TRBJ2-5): GAGVSQTPSNKVTEKGKYVELRCDPISGHTALYWYRQSLGQGPEFLIYFQGTGAADDSGLPNDRFFAVRPEGSVSTLKIQRTERGDSAVYLCASSLSGTLGETQYFGPGTRLLVL.

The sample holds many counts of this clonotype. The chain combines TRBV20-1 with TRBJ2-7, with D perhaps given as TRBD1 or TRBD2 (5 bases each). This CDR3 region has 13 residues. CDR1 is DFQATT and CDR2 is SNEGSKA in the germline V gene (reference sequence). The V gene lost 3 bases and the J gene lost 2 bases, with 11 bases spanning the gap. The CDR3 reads CSASPGATYEQYF. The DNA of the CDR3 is TGCAGTGCTAGCCCCGGGGCAACCTACGAGCAGTACTTC.

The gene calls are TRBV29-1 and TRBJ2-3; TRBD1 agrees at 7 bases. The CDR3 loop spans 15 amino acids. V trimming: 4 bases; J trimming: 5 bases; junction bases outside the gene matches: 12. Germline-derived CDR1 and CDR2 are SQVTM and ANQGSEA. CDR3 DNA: TGCAGCGTTGCCGCAGGGGGTGGCCTAGGAGATACGCAGTATTTT. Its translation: CSVAAGGGLGDTQYF.

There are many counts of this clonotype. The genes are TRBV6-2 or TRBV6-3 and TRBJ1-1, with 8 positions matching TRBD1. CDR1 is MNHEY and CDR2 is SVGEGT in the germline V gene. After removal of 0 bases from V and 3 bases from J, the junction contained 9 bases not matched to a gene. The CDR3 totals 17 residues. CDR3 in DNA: TGTGCCAGCAGTTACTCTCCCTGGACAGGGAAGGACACTGAAGCTTTCTTT. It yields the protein CASSYSPWTGKDTEAFF.

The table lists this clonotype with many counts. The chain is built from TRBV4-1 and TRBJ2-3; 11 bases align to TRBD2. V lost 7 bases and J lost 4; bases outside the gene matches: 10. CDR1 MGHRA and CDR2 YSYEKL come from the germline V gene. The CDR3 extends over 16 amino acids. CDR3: CASNLLAGGSPDTQYF. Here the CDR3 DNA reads TGCGCCAGCAACCTCTTAGCGGGAGGGTCCCCAGATACGCAGTATTTT.

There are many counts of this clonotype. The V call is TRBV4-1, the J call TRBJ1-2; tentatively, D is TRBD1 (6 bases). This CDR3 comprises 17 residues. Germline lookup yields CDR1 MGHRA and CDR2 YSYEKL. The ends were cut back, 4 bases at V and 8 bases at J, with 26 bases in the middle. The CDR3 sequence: CASSLAPIGGMSNGYTF. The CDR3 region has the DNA TGCGCCAGCAGCCTCGCCCCGATAGGGGGGATGTCTAACGGCTACACCTTC.

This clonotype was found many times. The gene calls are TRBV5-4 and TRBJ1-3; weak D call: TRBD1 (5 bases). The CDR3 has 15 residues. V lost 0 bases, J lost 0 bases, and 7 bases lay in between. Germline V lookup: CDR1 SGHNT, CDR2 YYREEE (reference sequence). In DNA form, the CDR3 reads TGTGCCAGCAGCTTGGCCAGGGCCTCTGGAAACACCATATATTTT. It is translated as CASSLARASGNTIYF.

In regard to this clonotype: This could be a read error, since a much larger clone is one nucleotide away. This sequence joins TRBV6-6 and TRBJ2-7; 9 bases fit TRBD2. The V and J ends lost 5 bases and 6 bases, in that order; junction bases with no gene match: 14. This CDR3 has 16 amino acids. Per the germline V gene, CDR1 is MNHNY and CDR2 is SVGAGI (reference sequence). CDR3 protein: CASSKRTSVRSSEQYF. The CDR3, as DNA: TGTGCCAGCAGTAAACGGACTAGCGTGAGATCTAGCGAGCAGTACTTC.

The chain's CDR3 is CASGRTGTPSNYGYTF. The CDR3 DNA reads as TGTGCCAGCGGCCGGACTGGGACACCGAGTAACTATGGCTACACCTTC. The chain recombines TRBV28 with TRBJ1-2; TRBD1 is a possible D gene (6 bases). This CDR3 spans 16 amino acids. Germline loops: CDR1 MDHEN, CDR2 SYDVKM. Deletions cut 8 bases from V and 1 base from J, with 20 bases between.

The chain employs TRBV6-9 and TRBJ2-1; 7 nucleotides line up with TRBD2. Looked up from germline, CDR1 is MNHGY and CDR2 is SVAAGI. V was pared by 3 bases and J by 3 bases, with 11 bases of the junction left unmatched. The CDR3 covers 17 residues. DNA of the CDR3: TGTGCCAGCAGTTACCGCTCCGGGACTATGGGCTACAATGAGCAGTTCTTC. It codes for CASSYRSGTMGYNEQFF.

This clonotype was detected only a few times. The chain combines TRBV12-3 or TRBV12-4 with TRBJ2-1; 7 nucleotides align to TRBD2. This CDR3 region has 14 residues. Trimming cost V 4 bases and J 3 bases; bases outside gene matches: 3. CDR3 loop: CASSWASGYNEQFF. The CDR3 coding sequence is TGTGCCAGCAGTTGGGCTAGCGGCTACAATGAGCAGTTCTTC.

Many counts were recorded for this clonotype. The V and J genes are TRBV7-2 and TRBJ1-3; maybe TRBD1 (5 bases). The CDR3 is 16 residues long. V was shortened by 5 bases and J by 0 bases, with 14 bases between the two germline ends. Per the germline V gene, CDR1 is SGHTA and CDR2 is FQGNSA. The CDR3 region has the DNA TGTGCCAGCAGCCTCTTGGGACCGCGCTCTGGAAACACCATATATTTT. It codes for CASSLLGPRSGNTIYF.

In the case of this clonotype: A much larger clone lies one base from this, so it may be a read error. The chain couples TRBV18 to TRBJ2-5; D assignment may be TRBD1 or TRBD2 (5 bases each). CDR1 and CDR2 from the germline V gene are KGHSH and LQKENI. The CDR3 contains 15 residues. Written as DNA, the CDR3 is TGTGCCAACTCACTTCTGGGACGGAACCAAGAGACCCAGTACTTC. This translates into CANSLLGRNQETQYF.

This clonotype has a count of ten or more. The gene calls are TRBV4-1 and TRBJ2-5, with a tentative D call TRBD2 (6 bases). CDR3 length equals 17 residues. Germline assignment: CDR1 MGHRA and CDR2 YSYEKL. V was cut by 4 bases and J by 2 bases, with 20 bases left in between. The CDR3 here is CASSLTDSPGVQETQYF. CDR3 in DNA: TGCGCCAGCAGCCTCACGGACTCCCCGGGGGTACAAGAGACCCAGTACTTC.

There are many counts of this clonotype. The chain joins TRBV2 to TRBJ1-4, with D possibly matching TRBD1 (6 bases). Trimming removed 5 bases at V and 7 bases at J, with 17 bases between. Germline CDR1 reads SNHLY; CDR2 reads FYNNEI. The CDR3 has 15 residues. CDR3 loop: CASSSDRGNGEKLFF. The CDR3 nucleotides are TGTGCCAGCAGTTCAGATAGGGGGAACGGTGAAAAACTGTTTTTT.